The entry below describes one T cell receptor beta chain. What it recognizes is unknown. The sample originates from a study of long-term antiretroviral therapy in people with HIV. Study-wide results and limits: Drawn between about 2004 and 2018, the blood was possibly obtained under older ART regimens. Following ART, diversity rose but still fell short of transplant donor controls.

Sequencing used immunoSEQ v3.0 at survey level. Per-sample targets for sequencing were about 40,000-50,000 T-cell genomes. The protocol was immunoSEQ multiplex PCR, while the TCRdb copy is restricted to in-frame clones and leaves out a portion. The table shows 20,000 to 30,000 clones, with 70% to 85% occurring only once. The CDR3 runs 16 residues. Every one of the donors gave at least one pre-ART PBMC sample and at least two post-ART PBMC samples. Sample: unsorted PBMCs, taken 1.2 years after starting antiretroviral therapy. This chain uses TRBV21-1 with TRBJ2-3; TRBD2, the table's D call, was not compared with the DNA. TRBV21-1 is recorded as a pseudogene. The receptor was isolated from a middle-aged woman with HIV. The CDR3 region is CASSKEDSGYTDTQYF. The CDR3 DNA is TGTGCCAGCAGCAAAGAGGATAGCGGGTACACAGATACGCAGTATTTT.